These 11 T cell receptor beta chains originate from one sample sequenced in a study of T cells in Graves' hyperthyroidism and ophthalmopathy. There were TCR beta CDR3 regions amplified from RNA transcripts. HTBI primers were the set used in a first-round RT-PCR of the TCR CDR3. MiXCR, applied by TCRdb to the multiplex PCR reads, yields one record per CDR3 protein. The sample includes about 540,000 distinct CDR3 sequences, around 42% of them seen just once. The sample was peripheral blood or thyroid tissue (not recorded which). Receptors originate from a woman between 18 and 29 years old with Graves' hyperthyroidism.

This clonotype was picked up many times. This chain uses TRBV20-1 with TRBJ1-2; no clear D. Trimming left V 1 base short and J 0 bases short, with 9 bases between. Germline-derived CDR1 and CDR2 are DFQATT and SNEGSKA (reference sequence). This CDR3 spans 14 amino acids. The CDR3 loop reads CSARAGITNYGYTF. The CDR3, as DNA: TGCAGTGCTAGAGCCGGCATAACTAACTATGGCTACACCTTC.

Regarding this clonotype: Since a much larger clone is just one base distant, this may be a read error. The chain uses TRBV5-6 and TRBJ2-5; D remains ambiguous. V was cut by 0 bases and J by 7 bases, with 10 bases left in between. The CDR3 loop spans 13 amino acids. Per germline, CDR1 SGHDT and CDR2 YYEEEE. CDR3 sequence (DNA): TGTGCCAGCAGCTTGGTAAGCGAAGGGACCCAGTACTTC. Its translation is CASSLVSEGTQYF.

The DNA of the CDR3 is TGTGCCAGCAGCCAAGGGAGCGGGACGGGCACCGGGGAGCTGTTTTTT. It translates to CASSQGSGTGTGELFF. This chain links TRBV4-2 with TRBJ2-2; 7 bases align to TRBD2. V dropped 1 base and J dropped 4; count of bases not matched to a gene: 6. Germline lookup yields CDR1 LGHNA and CDR2 YNFKEQ. CDR3 size: 16 residues.

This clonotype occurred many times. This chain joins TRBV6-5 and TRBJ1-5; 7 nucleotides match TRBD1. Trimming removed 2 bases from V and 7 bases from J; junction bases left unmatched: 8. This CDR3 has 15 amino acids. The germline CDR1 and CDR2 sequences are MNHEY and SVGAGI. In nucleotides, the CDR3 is TGTGCCAGCAGTTACACGGGGACAGCGGGGCAGCCCCAGCATTTT. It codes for CASSYTGTAGQPQHF.

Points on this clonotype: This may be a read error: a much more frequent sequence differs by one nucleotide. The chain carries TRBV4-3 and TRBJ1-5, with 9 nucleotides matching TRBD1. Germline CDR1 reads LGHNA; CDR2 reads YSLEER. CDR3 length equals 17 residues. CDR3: CASSKQGAGDSNQPRHF. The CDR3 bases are TGCGCCAGCAGCAAACAGGGGGCGGGCGATAGCAATCAGCCCCGGCATTTT.

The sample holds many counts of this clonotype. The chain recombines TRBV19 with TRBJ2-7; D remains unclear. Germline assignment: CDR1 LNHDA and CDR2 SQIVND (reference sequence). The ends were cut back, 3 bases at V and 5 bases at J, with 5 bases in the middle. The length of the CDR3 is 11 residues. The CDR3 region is CASSMSDEQYF. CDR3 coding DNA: TGTGCCAGTAGTATGAGCGACGAGCAGTACTTC.

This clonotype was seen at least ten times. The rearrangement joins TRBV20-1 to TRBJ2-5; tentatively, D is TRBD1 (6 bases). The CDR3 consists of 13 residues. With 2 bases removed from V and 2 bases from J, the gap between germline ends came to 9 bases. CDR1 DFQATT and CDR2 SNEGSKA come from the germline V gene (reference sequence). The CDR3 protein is CSARLDSQETQYF. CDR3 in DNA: TGCAGTGCTAGACTGGACAGTCAAGAGACCCAGTACTTC.

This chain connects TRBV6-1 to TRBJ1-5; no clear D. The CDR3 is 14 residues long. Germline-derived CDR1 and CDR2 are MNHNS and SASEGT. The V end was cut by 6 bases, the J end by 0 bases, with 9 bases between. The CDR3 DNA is TGTGCCAGCAGGATACCATATAGCAATCAGCCCCAGCATTTT. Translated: CASRIPYSNQPQHF.

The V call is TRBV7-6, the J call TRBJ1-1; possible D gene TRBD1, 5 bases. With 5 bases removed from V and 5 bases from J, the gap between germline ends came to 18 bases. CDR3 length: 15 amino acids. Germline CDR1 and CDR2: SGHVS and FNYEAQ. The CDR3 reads CASSPTQGGSTEAFF. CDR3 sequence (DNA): TGTGCCAGCAGCCCCACTCAGGGAGGGTCGACTGAAGCTTTCTTT.

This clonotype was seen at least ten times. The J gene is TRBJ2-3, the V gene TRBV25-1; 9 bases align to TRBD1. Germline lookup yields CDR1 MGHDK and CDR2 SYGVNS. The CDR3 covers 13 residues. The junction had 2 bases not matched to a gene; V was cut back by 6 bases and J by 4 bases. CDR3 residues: CASRQGASDTQYF. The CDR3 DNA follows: TGTGCCAGCAGACAGGGGGCATCAGATACGCAGTATTTT.

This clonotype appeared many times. CDR3 sequence (DNA): TGTGCCATCAGTGAAGACAGGTCAATCACCGGGGAGCTGTTTTTT. Its protein is CAISEDRSITGELFF. J is TRBJ2-2 and V is TRBV10-3, with TRBD1 as a possible D gene (6 bases). CDR3 length: 15 amino acids. Trimming stripped 3 bases from V and 4 bases from J, with 12 bases between. Germline assignment: CDR1 ENHRY and CDR2 SYGVKD.